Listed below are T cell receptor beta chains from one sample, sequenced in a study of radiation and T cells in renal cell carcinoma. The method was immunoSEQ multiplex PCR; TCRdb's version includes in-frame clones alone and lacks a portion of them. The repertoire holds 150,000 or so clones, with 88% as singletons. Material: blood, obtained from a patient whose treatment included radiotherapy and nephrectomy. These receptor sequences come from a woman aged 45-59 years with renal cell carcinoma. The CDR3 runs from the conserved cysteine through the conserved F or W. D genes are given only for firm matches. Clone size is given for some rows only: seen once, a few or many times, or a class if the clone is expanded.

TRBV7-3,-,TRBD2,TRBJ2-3,TGTGCCAGCAGCCTCATCGGGGGGAGCACAGATACGCAGTATTTT,CASSLIGGSTDTQYF
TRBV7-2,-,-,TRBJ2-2,TGTGCCAGCAGCTTAGATTATAGGGGGATACGCACCGGGGAGCTGTTTTTT,CASSLDYRGIRTGELFF
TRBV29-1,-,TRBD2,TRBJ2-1,TGCAGCTCCTTGCGGGGGTACAATGAGCAGTTCTTC,CSSLRGYNEQFF
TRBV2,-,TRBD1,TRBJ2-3,TGTGCCAGCAGGGGACAGGGGGCGAGGACAGATACGCAGTATTTT,CASRGQGARTDTQYF
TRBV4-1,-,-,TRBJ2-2,TGCGCCAGCAGCCAAGATATGGGGGAGACCGGGGAGCTGTTTTTT,CASSQDMGETGELFF
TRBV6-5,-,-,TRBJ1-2,TGTGCCAGCACCTGGGGGGGGCGATATGGCTACACCTTC,CASTWGGRYGYTF
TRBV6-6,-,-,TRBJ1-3,TGTGCCAGCAGAGATGGGAGGGGGGGATCTGGAAACACCATATATTTT,CASRDGRGGSGNTIYF
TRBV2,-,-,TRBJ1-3,TGTGCCAGCAGTGCGCACAACTCTGGAAACACCATATATTTT,CASSAHNSGNTIYF
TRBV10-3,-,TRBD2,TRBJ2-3,TGTGCCATCAGTGAGTCTGCTAGCGGGGGGTATTTAGATACGCAGTATTTT,CAISESASGGYLDTQYF
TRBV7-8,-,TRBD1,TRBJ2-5,TGTGCCAGCAGCTCGCTGGGGGACAGTAGGCGAGAGACCCAGTACTTC,CASSSLGDSRRETQYF
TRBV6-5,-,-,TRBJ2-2,TGTGCCAGCAGTTACATTAGAACGAACACCGGGGAGCTGTTTTTT,CASSYIRTNTGELFF
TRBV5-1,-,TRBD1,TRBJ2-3,TGCGCCAGCAGCTTGGCCGGGGACAGGGCGACAGATACGCAGTATTTT,CASSLAGDRATDTQYF
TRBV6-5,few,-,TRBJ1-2,TGTGCCAGCAGCCTTCGGACAGAGAATGGCTACACCTTC,CASSLRTENGYTF
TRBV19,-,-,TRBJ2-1,TGTGCCAGTAGTATTGGGCGGGGGCCTTACAATGAGCAGTTCTTC,CASSIGRGPYNEQFF
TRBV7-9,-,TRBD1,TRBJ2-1,TGTGCCAGCAGCAGTTGGACAGGGAGCTACAATGAGCAGTTCTTC,CASSSWTGSYNEQFF
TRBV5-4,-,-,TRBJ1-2,TGTGCCAGCAGCTTGGCCCAGGGAGGATCCTATGGCTACACCTTC,CASSLAQGGSYGYTF
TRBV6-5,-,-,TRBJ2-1,TGTGCCAGCAGTTACAGACGTAGGGGCTCCGGTGAGCAGTTCTTC,CASSYRRRGSGEQFF
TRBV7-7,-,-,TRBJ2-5,TGTGCTAGCAGCTTAGACGTCACGACTGCGGGCGAGACCCAGTACTTC,CASSLDVTTAGETQYF
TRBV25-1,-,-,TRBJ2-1,TGTGCCAGCAGTGAATATACGGGGTCCGCCTACAATGAGCAGTTCTTC,CASSEYTGSAYNEQFF
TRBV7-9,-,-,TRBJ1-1,TGTGCCAGCAGCCGCCGTGACAGAAACACTGAAGCTTTCTTT,CASSRRDRNTEAFF
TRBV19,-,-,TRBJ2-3,TGTGCCAGTAGTATGGGTAACACAGATACGCAGTATTTT,CASSMGNTDTQYF
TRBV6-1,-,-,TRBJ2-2,TGTGCCAGCAGTCCGTGGATAGAGACCACCGGGGAGCTGTTTTTT,CASSPWIETTGELFF
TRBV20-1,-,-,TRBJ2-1,TGCAGTGCGCGATCTAGCGTTGGGCAGTTCTTC,CSARSSVGQFF
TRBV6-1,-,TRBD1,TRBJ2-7,TGTGCCAGCAGTCCCCTCCCGGGACAGGGCTACGAGCAGTACTTC,CASSPLPGQGYEQYF
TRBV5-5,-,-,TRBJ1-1,TGTGCCAGCAGCCTGGGGGTGAGGGTGGAGAACACTGAAGCTTTCTTT,CASSLGVRVENTEAFF
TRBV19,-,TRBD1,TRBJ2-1,TGTGCCAGTCGGGACAGGGGGAACAATGAGCAGTTCTTC,CASRDRGNNEQFF
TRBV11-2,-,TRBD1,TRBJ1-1,TGTGCCAGCAGCGATAGACAGGGGGCTTTCACTGAAGCTTTCTTT,CASSDRQGAFTEAFF
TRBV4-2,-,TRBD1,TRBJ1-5,TGTGCCAGCAGCCAACACTCGGGTGGACAGGGAAGCAATCAGCCCCAGCATTTT,CASSQHSGGQGSNQPQHF
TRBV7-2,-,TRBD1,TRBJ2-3,TGTGCCAGCAGCTTAGAAGGGGGCAGAAGTACAGATACGCAGTATTTT,CASSLEGGRSTDTQYF
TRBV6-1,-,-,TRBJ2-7,TGTGCCAGCCCGGATCTATACGAGCAGTACTTC,CASPDLYEQYF
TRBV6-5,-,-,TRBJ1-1,TGTGCCAGCAGTCAGGGTACTGAAGCTTTCTTT,CASSQGTEAFF
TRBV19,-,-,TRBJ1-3,TGTGCCAGTAGGGAGAGCTTAAGAAGAACTGGAAACACCATATATTTT,CASRESLRRTGNTIYF
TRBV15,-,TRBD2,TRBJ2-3,TGTGCCACCAGCAGACCCGTGGGGGGGGGTAGAGATACGCAGTATTTT,CATSRPVGGGRDTQYF
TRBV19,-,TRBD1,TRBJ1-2,TGTGCCAGTAGTATCTCCGGGACAGGGGGCTTCTACACCTTC,CASSISGTGGFYTF
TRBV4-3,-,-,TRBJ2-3,TGCGCCAGCAGCCAAATTGGGGGGCGCACAGATACGCAGTATTTT,CASSQIGGRTDTQYF
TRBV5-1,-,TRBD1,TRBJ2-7,TGCGCCAGCAGCCCAAGACAGGGAGAGGCCTACGAGCAGTACTTC,CASSPRQGEAYEQYF
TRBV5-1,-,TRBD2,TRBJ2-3,TGCGCCAGCAGCTTGGATCTACTAGCGGGGGTATCAGATACGCAGTATTTT,CASSLDLLAGVSDTQYF
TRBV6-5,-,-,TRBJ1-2,TGTGCCAGCAGTTACAGGTCAGGTGGCTACACCTTC,CASSYRSGGYTF
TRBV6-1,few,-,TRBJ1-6,TGTGCCACCACCGTCACGGTTCCGAATTCACCCCTCCACTTT,CATTVTVPNSPLHF
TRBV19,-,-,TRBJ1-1,TGTGCCAGTAGCTTAACAGGGAACACTGAAGCTTTCTTT,CASSLTGNTEAFF
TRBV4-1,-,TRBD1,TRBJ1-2,TGCGCCAGCAGCCAAGGACAGGGCGCAGCCTATGGCTACACCTTC,CASSQGQGAAYGYTF
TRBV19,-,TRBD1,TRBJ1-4,TGTGCCAGTAGCGAGACAGGGTTAAGAGAAAAACTGTTTTTT,CASSETGLREKLFF
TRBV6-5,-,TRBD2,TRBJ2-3,TGTGCCAGCAGGGCTAGCGGGGGAGATACGCAGTATTTT,CASRASGGDTQYF
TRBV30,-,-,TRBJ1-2,TGTGCCTGGAGTGGGGGCCTTCTCTATGGCTACACCTTC,CAWSGGLLYGYTF
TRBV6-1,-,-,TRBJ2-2,TGTGCCAGCAGTGAACCAAACACCGGGGAGCTGTTTTTT,CASSEPNTGELFF
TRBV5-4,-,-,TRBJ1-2,TGTGCCAGCAGCTTGAGGGCGGGTGGGCCTGGCTACACCTTC,CASSLRAGGPGYTF
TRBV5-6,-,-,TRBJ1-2,TGTGCCAGCAGTCCCCGACAGGTTAACTATGGCTACACCTTC,CASSPRQVNYGYTF
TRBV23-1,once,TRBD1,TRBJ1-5,TGCGCCAGCAGGCACCCCGGGACAGCTTACAATCAGCCCCAGCATTTT,CASRHPGTAYNQPQHF
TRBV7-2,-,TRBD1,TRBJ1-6,TGTGCCAGCAGCTATACCGGGACAGAGAGAAATTCACCCCTCCACTTT,CASSYTGTERNSPLHF
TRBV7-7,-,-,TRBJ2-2,TGTGCTAGCAGCTTAGAGGTCGGAACGAACACCGGGGAGCTGTTTTTT,CASSLEVGTNTGELFF
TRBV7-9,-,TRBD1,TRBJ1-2,TGTGCCAGCAGCCCCGGGGGCGACAGGGGAGCTAACTATGGCTACACCTTC,CASSPGGDRGANYGYTF
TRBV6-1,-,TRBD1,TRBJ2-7,TGTGCCAGCAGTTCTCGACAGGGGGGCTACGAGCAGTACTTC,CASSSRQGGYEQYF
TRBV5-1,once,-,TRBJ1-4,TGCGCCAGCAGCTTGGAAGGGTTTAATGAAAAACTGTTTTTT,CASSLEGFNEKLFF